This T cell receptor (beta chain) is from a study of cytomegalovirus exposure and HLA in healthy donors. Losses at the gene ends were 5 bases for V and 10 bases for J; bases not matched to a gene: 11. Germline V lookup: CDR1 MNHNY, CDR2 SVGAGI (reference sequence). The CDR3 contains 14 residues. The primer mix had 60 Vbeta and 13 Jbeta primers. Clones were read by immunoSEQ multiplex PCR, and TCRdb kept only the in-frame ones, dropping some. The table has some 55,000 clones, about 80% seen once. General study points: Versus the approximately 700-donor mean, an Asian-associated ancestry cluster reportedly showed fewer N-insertions in a later analysis.

Concerning this clone itself: Its target is not known.

The V and J genes are TRBV6-6 and TRBJ1-2; 9 nucleotides line up with TRBD1. Sequencing input: PBMCs. The TCR was taken from a man aged 40-49 years in good health and CMV-seronegative. Written as DNA, the CDR3 is TGTGCCAGCAGTGCAACCGCTGACAGGGGGGTCTACACCTTC. This codes for CASSATADRGVYTF.